This is a list of T cell receptor beta chains from one sample in a study of OX40 agonist ivuxolimab in advanced cancers. Data came from immunoSEQ multiplex PCR; TCRdb stores just in-frame clones and leaves some out. The sample lists almost 70,000 clones; approximately 90% were seen once. The sequencing used CD4+ or CD8+ T cells sorted from blood, collected in a trial of the OX40 agonist ivuxolimab. These receptors all come from an adult with an advanced solid tumor such as melanoma, head and neck, liver or kidney cancer. Both conserved end residues are part of each CDR3. Fields, in order: clone size, V gene, J gene, D gene, CDR3 DNA, CDR3 protein. D genes are given only for firm matches. Some rows have no size entry. The others give once, few or many, or a class for an expanded clone.

clone_size: NA
v_call: TRBV19
j_call: TRBJ2-7
d_call: NA
cdr3_nt: TGTGCCAGTAGTGTTCAGGGGGGACACTCCTACGAGCAGTACTTC
cdr3_aa: CASSVQGGHSYEQYF

clone_size: NA
v_call: TRBV7-9
j_call: TRBJ2-1
d_call: NA
cdr3_nt: TGTGCCAGCAGCTTAAGATCCAGCTCCTACAATGAGCAGTTCTTC
cdr3_aa: CASSLRSSSYNEQFF

clone_size: NA
v_call: TRBV7-3
j_call: TRBJ2-2
d_call: TRBD2
cdr3_nt: TGTGCCAGCAGCCCAAGGACTAGCGGGATGGGCGGGGAGCTGTTTTTT
cdr3_aa: CASSPRTSGMGGELFF

clone_size: NA
v_call: TRBV25-1
j_call: TRBJ2-1
d_call: NA
cdr3_nt: TGTGCCAGCAGTCAAAGGGAAGGGAATGAGCAGTTCTTC
cdr3_aa: CASSQREGNEQFF

clone_size: NA
v_call: TRBV10-3
j_call: TRBJ2-7
d_call: TRBD2
cdr3_nt: TGTGCCATCAGCTCCGGGACTAGCGGGAACGAGCAGTACTTC
cdr3_aa: CAISSGTSGNEQYF

clone_size: NA
v_call: TRBV7-2
j_call: TRBJ1-5
d_call: NA
cdr3_nt: TGTGCCAGCAGCAAAGGGGGGTTTGGCAATCAGCCCCAGCATTTT
cdr3_aa: CASSKGGFGNQPQHF

clone_size: NA
v_call: TRBV18
j_call: TRBJ1-1
d_call: NA
cdr3_nt: TGTGCCAGCTCACCACAGTCTAAGGAAGGTGAAGCTTTCTTT
cdr3_aa: CASSPQSKEGEAFF

clone_size: once
v_call: TRBV30
j_call: TRBJ1-1
d_call: NA
cdr3_nt: TGTGCCTGGAGTGACTACCCCATGAACACTGAAGCTTTCTTT
cdr3_aa: CAWSDYPMNTEAFF

clone_size: NA
v_call: TRBV6-6
j_call: TRBJ2-7
d_call: NA
cdr3_nt: TGTGCCAGCAGTTACTCGAGATCCTACGAGCAGTACTTC
cdr3_aa: CASSYSRSYEQYF

clone_size: NA
v_call: TRBV5-1
j_call: TRBJ2-7
d_call: TRBD2
cdr3_nt: TGCGCCAGCAGCTTGAGCCTAGCGGGAGGGTCCTGGGGGGACGAGCAGTACTTC
cdr3_aa: CASSLSLAGGSWGDEQYF

clone_size: NA
v_call: TRBV11-3
j_call: TRBJ2-2
d_call: TRBD2
cdr3_nt: TGTGCCAGCAGCCCGGGGGGAGTAAGCACCGGGGAGCTGTTTTTT
cdr3_aa: CASSPGGVSTGELFF

clone_size: NA
v_call: TRBV5-1
j_call: TRBJ1-2
d_call: NA
cdr3_nt: TGCGCCAGCAGCGATGACGGGGACTATGGCTACACCTTC
cdr3_aa: CASSDDGDYGYTF

clone_size: NA
v_call: TRBV15
j_call: TRBJ2-3
d_call: TRBD2
cdr3_nt: TGTGCCACCAGCAGGGGACTAGCGGGAGAGTTAGATACGCAGTATTTT
cdr3_aa: CATSRGLAGELDTQYF

clone_size: NA
v_call: TRBV11-2
j_call: TRBJ2-3
d_call: NA
cdr3_nt: TGTGCCAGCAGCTTAGAGCCCCCACGGGTGTTCACAGATACGCAGTATTTT
cdr3_aa: CASSLEPPRVFTDTQYF

clone_size: NA
v_call: TRBV27
j_call: TRBJ2-1
d_call: TRBD2
cdr3_nt: TGTGGCTATGCTCCGGGACTAGCGGGAGGAGACGGCTACAATGAGCAGTTCTTC
cdr3_aa: CGYAPGLAGGDGYNEQFF

clone_size: NA
v_call: TRBV4-2
j_call: TRBJ1-5
d_call: TRBD1
cdr3_nt: TGTGCCAGCAGCCAGCGGGACAGGTCAAGCAATCAGCCCCAGCATTTT
cdr3_aa: CASSQRDRSSNQPQHF

clone_size: NA
v_call: TRBV5-1
j_call: TRBJ1-2
d_call: NA
cdr3_nt: TGCGCCAGCAGCGCTCAGGCTAACTATGGCTACACCTTC
cdr3_aa: CASSAQANYGYTF

clone_size: NA
v_call: TRBV10-3
j_call: TRBJ2-5
d_call: TRBD2
cdr3_nt: TGTGCCATCAGTGAGTCGAGCGGGAGGAGGGAGACCCAGTACTTC
cdr3_aa: CAISESSGRRETQYF

clone_size: NA
v_call: TRBV30
j_call: TRBJ1-1
d_call: NA
cdr3_nt: TGTGCCTGGGGGCGAACTGAAGCTTTCTTT
cdr3_aa: CAWGRTEAFF

clone_size: NA
v_call: TRBV7-3
j_call: TRBJ2-1
d_call: NA
cdr3_nt: TGTGCCAGCAGCTTACCAAGTCTTGGGCGTGAGCAGTTCTTC
cdr3_aa: CASSLPSLGREQFF

clone_size: NA
v_call: TRBV7-2
j_call: TRBJ2-7
d_call: NA
cdr3_nt: TGTGCCAGCAGTTTCCAACAGGGTTCCTCATCACGCTACGAGCAGTACTTC
cdr3_aa: CASSFQQGSSSRYEQYF

clone_size: NA
v_call: TRBV7-2
j_call: TRBJ2-3
d_call: TRBD1
cdr3_nt: TGTGCCAGCAGCTTAGGTTTCAGGGGGCGCGGGACAGATACGCAGTATTTT
cdr3_aa: CASSLGFRGRGTDTQYF

clone_size: NA
v_call: TRBV11-2
j_call: TRBJ2-7
d_call: TRBD2
cdr3_nt: TGTGCCAGCAGCTTAATTGGCGGGAGCTTCACCCTCGAGCAGTACTTC
cdr3_aa: CASSLIGGSFTLEQYF

clone_size: NA
v_call: TRBV19
j_call: TRBJ2-5
d_call: NA
cdr3_nt: TGTGCCAGTACTAAAAGTGATTTCGAGACCCAGTACTTC
cdr3_aa: CASTKSDFETQYF

clone_size: NA
v_call: TRBV30
j_call: TRBJ1-2
d_call: NA
cdr3_nt: TGTGCCTGGATGGAACAGGTAGCTAACTATGGCTACACCTTC
cdr3_aa: CAWMEQVANYGYTF

clone_size: NA
v_call: TRBV6-5
j_call: TRBJ2-5
d_call: NA
cdr3_nt: TGTGCCAGCAGGCCCGACACTGCAGAGACCCAGTACTTC
cdr3_aa: CASRPDTAETQYF

clone_size: NA
v_call: TRBV7-2
j_call: TRBJ2-5
d_call: NA
cdr3_nt: TGTGCCAGCAGCTTAGGTTTACAAGAGACCCAGTACTTC
cdr3_aa: CASSLGLQETQYF

clone_size: NA
v_call: TRBV9
j_call: TRBJ2-1
d_call: NA
cdr3_nt: TGTGCCAGCAGCGTAGTGGCGGGACACTACAATGAGCAGTTCTTC
cdr3_aa: CASSVVAGHYNEQFF

clone_size: NA
v_call: TRBV28
j_call: TRBJ1-3
d_call: NA
cdr3_nt: TGTGCCAGCAGTCCCCTCGGCGGCGAAAACACCATATATTTT
cdr3_aa: CASSPLGGENTIYF

clone_size: NA
v_call: TRBV4-1
j_call: TRBJ1-2
d_call: TRBD1
cdr3_nt: TGCGCCAGCACCCCGACAGGGGACGCCGAAAACTATGGCTACACCTTC
cdr3_aa: CASTPTGDAENYGYTF

clone_size: NA
v_call: TRBV30
j_call: TRBJ1-1
d_call: NA
cdr3_nt: TGTGCCTGGAGGGCGGGACAAATCAACACTGAAGCTTTCTTT
cdr3_aa: CAWRAGQINTEAFF

clone_size: once
v_call: TRBV6-1
j_call: TRBJ2-7
d_call: NA
cdr3_nt: TGTGCCAGCAGCCACAGGGACGAGCAGTACTTC
cdr3_aa: CASSHRDEQYF

clone_size: NA
v_call: TRBV28
j_call: TRBJ2-7
d_call: TRBD2
cdr3_nt: TGTGCCAGCTCGCGGGAGATTTACGAGCAGTACTTC
cdr3_aa: CASSREIYEQYF

clone_size: NA
v_call: TRBV6-8
j_call: TRBJ1-1
d_call: NA
cdr3_nt: TGTGCCAGCACCGCACTCCGAACAATAACGCCAAAAAGGGTCACTGAAGCTTTCTTT
cdr3_aa: CASTALRTITPKRVTEAFF

clone_size: NA
v_call: TRBV5-5
j_call: TRBJ1-4
d_call: NA
cdr3_nt: TGTGCCAGCAGCGCGGACTGGGTGGCTAATGAAAAACTGTTTTTT
cdr3_aa: CASSADWVANEKLFF

clone_size: once
v_call: TRBV29-1
j_call: TRBJ2-7
d_call: TRBD1
cdr3_nt: TGCAGCGTCGCTGGACAGGGCTACGAGCAGTACTTC
cdr3_aa: CSVAGQGYEQYF

clone_size: NA
v_call: TRBV28
j_call: TRBJ1-1
d_call: TRBD1
cdr3_nt: TGTGCCAGCAGAAAACAGGGGTTCACTGAAGCTTTCTTT
cdr3_aa: CASRKQGFTEAFF

clone_size: NA
v_call: TRBV12-5
j_call: TRBJ2-3
d_call: NA
cdr3_nt: TGTGCTAGTGGTTTAGGAGCTTTCGAGACAGATACGCAGTATTTT
cdr3_aa: CASGLGAFETDTQYF

clone_size: NA
v_call: TRBV6-5
j_call: TRBJ1-3
d_call: NA
cdr3_nt: TGTGCCAGCAGTTACCACCCGGCTGGAAACACCATATATTTT
cdr3_aa: CASSYHPAGNTIYF

clone_size: NA
v_call: TRBV5-1
j_call: TRBJ1-2
d_call: TRBD1
cdr3_nt: TGCGCCAGCAGCTTATTAGGACAGGGCTATGGCTACACCTTC
cdr3_aa: CASSLLGQGYGYTF

clone_size: NA
v_call: TRBV18
j_call: TRBJ1-6
d_call: NA
cdr3_nt: TGTGCCAGCTCCCTTGGGAGCTCCTATAATTCACCCCTCCACTTT
cdr3_aa: CASSLGSSYNSPLHF

clone_size: NA
v_call: TRBV19
j_call: TRBJ1-3
d_call: NA
cdr3_nt: TGTGCCAGTAGTATTATCGAGACCCCGCGGGGCACCATATATTTT
cdr3_aa: CASSIIETPRGTIYF

clone_size: few
v_call: TRBV30
j_call: TRBJ2-3
d_call: NA
cdr3_nt: TGTGCCTGGAGTGGAACTGGGTCAGTTGATACGCAGTATTTT
cdr3_aa: CAWSGTGSVDTQYF

clone_size: once
v_call: TRBV27
j_call: TRBJ2-1
d_call: TRBD2
cdr3_nt: TGTGGGGTCTGGCGGGAGGGCCTCAATGAGCAGTTCTTC
cdr3_aa: CGVWREGLNEQFF

clone_size: NA
v_call: TRBV5-4
j_call: TRBJ1-2
d_call: TRBD1
cdr3_nt: TGTGCCAGCAGCCCAGGGGGCGACTATGGCTACACCTTC
cdr3_aa: CASSPGGDYGYTF

clone_size: NA
v_call: TRBV5-1
j_call: TRBJ2-3
d_call: TRBD2
cdr3_nt: TGCGCCAGCAGCTTGGTTCTAGCGGGAGGGCAAGATACGCAGTATTTT
cdr3_aa: CASSLVLAGGQDTQYF

clone_size: once
v_call: TRBV10-3
j_call: TRBJ2-3
d_call: NA
cdr3_nt: TGTGCCATCAGTGCGGGCATCACAGATACGCAGTATTTT
cdr3_aa: CAISAGITDTQYF

clone_size: NA
v_call: TRBV19
j_call: TRBJ2-7
d_call: NA
cdr3_nt: TGTGCCAGTAGTGCTCAGGGACCCGACTCCGAGCAGTACTTC
cdr3_aa: CASSAQGPDSEQYF

clone_size: NA
v_call: TRBV2
j_call: TRBJ1-2
d_call: TRBD1
cdr3_nt: TGTGCCAGCAGTCAGACAGGGGGCTTTGGCTACACCTTC
cdr3_aa: CASSQTGGFGYTF

clone_size: few
v_call: TRBV25-1
j_call: TRBJ1-4
d_call: NA
cdr3_nt: TGTGCCAGCAGTGAATCCGGGCTACGAGGTGAAAAACTGTTTTTT
cdr3_aa: CASSESGLRGEKLFF

clone_size: NA
v_call: TRBV2
j_call: TRBJ2-2
d_call: NA
cdr3_nt: TGTGCCAGCAGTGAATACTCGAACACCGGGGAGCTGTTTTTT
cdr3_aa: CASSEYSNTGELFF

clone_size: NA
v_call: TRBV5-1
j_call: TRBJ2-1
d_call: TRBD1
cdr3_nt: TGCGCCAGCAAGGAAGGGGGCGATGAGCAGTTCTTC
cdr3_aa: CASKEGGDEQFF

clone_size: NA
v_call: TRBV10-3
j_call: TRBJ2-7
d_call: NA
cdr3_nt: TGTGCCATCAGTGTTAGGACAGAAGACTACGAGCAGTACTTC
cdr3_aa: CAISVRTEDYEQYF

clone_size: NA
v_call: TRBV9
j_call: TRBJ2-6
d_call: NA
cdr3_nt: TGTGCCAGCAGCTTCAGTTCTGGGGCCAACGTCCTGACTTTC
cdr3_aa: CASSFSSGANVLTF

clone_size: NA
v_call: TRBV30
j_call: TRBJ1-2
d_call: NA
cdr3_nt: TGTGCCTGGTCCCAGAACTATGGCTACACCTTC
cdr3_aa: CAWSQNYGYTF

clone_size: once
v_call: TRBV19
j_call: TRBJ1-1
d_call: NA
cdr3_nt: TGTGCCAGTAGTATGGGGGCAGGCCTGAACACTGAAGCTTTCTTT
cdr3_aa: CASSMGAGLNTEAFF

clone_size: NA
v_call: TRBV6-5
j_call: TRBJ2-7
d_call: NA
cdr3_nt: TGTGCCAGCAGTTATGGTCGAGGGAGCGAGCAGTACTTC
cdr3_aa: CASSYGRGSEQYF

clone_size: NA
v_call: TRBV18
j_call: TRBJ1-4
d_call: NA
cdr3_nt: TGTGCCAGCTCACCACCGATGGCAGGTGGTGAAAAACTGTTTTTT
cdr3_aa: CASSPPMAGGEKLFF

clone_size: NA
v_call: TRBV4-2
j_call: TRBJ2-1
d_call: TRBD2
cdr3_nt: TGTGCCAGCAGCACCACTAGCGCGGCCTCCTACAATGAGCAGTTCTTC
cdr3_aa: CASSTTSAASYNEQFF

clone_size: NA
v_call: TRBV7-2
j_call: TRBJ2-7
d_call: TRBD2
cdr3_nt: TGTGCCAGCAGCTTGAGGACTAGCGGAGGCGGGTACTTC
cdr3_aa: CASSLRTSGGGYF